This T cell receptor (beta chain) derives from a study of beta chain features in type 1 diabetes. Study-wide context: Examination covered over 85,000,000 sorted cells spanning all samples. Points from the study as a whole: A moderate, significant TCRB CDR3 shortening appeared in type 1 diabetes across four CD4+ subsets. Relative to healthy donors, patients appeared to have naive, central memory and Treg TCRB repertoires that were more similar.

Expressed TCRB transcripts were sequenced after all isolated RNA was converted to cDNA. Clones were read by immunoSEQ multiplex PCR, and TCRdb kept only the in-frame ones, dropping some. The table lists nearly 700,000 clones, over 10% of them singletons. The V gene lost 6 bases and the J gene lost 7 bases, with 13 bases spanning the gap. Germline V lookup: CDR1 MNHEY, CDR2 SVGAGI. The CDR3 runs to 13 residues. This clone has only a few counts. Its antigen is unidentified. The receptor was derived from a man aged 18 to 30 with type 1 diabetes. The rearrangement links TRBV6-5 to TRBJ1-5; weak D call: TRBD1 (5 bases). The source material was naive CD4+ T cells from blood. The CDR3 loop reads CASSRQWTQPQHF. For the CDR3, the DNA is TGTGCCAGCAGCCGACAGTGGACCCAGCCCCAGCATTTT.